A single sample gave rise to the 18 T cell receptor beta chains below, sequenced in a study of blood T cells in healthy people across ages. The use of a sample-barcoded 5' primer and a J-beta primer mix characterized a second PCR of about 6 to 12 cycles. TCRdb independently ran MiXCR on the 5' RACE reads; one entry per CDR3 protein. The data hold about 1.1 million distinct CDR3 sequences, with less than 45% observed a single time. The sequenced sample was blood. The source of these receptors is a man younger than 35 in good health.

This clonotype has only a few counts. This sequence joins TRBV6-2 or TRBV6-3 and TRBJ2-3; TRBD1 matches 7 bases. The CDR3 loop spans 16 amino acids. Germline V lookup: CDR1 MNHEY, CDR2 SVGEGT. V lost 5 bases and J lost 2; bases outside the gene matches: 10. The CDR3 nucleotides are TGTGCCAGCAGTACGATACCGGGACAGATCACAGATACGCAGTATTTT. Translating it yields CASSTIPGQITDTQYF.

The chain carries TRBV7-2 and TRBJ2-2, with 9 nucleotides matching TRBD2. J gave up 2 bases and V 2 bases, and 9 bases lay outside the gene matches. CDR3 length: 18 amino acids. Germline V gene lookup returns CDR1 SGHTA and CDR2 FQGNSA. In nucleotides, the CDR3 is TGTGCCAGCAGCTTATCCCGGGCCGGGACTAGCAACACCGGGGAGCTGTTTTTT. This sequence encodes CASSLSRAGTSNTGELFF.

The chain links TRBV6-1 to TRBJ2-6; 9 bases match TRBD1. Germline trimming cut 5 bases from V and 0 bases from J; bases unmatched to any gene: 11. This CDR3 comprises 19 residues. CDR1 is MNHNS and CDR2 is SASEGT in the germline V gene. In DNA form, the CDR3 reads TGTGCCAGCAGTAAAACGGGACAGGGCTACAGCTCTGGGGCCAACGTCCTGACTTTC. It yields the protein CASSKTGQGYSSGANVLTF.

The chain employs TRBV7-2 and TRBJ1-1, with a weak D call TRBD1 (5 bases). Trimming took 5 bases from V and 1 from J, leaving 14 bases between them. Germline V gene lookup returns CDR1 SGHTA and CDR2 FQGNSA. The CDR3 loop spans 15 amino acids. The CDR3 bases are TGTGCCAGCAGCCCTATCCGGGACCCGAACACTGAAGCTTTCTTT. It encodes CASSPIRDPNTEAFF.

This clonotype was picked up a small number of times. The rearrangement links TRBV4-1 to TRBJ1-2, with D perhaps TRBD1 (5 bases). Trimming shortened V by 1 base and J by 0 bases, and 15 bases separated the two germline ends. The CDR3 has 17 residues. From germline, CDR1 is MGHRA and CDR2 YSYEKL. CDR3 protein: CASSQVYRDASNYGYTF. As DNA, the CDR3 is TGCGCCAGCAGCCAAGTCTACCGGGACGCCTCTAACTATGGCTACACCTTC.

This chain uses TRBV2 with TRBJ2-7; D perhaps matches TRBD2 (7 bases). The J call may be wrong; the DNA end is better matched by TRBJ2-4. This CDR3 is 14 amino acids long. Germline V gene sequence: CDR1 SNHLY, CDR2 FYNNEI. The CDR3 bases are TGTGCCAGCAGTGAAAGGGGGGGCGTAAACATTCAGTACTTC. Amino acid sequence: CASSERGGVNIQYF.

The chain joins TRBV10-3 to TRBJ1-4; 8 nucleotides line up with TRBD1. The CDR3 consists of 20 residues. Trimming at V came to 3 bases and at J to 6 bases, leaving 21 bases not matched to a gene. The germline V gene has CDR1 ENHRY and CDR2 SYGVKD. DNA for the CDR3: TGTGCCATCAGTGATTTCGCTCGACCCGGGACAGGTTCAAAGGATGAAAAACTGTTTTTT. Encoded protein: CAISDFARPGTGSKDEKLFF.

The CDR3 nucleotides read TGTGCCAGCAGTTCCCGGCGGGAGGGCCGGAACAATGAGCAGTTCTTC. Translated: CASSSRREGRNNEQFF. The chain employs TRBV27 and TRBJ2-1, with 9 bases aligning to TRBD2. With 4 bases clipped from V and 5 bases from J, the junction kept 9 bases outside the gene matches. Germline V lookup: CDR1 MNHEY, CDR2 SMNVEV (reference sequence). There are 16 residues in the CDR3.

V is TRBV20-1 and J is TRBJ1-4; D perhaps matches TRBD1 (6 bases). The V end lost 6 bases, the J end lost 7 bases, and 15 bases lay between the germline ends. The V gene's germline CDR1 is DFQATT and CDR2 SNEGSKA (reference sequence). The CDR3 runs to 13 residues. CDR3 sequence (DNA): TGCAGTGCCACGAGGGGGGCTGGTGAAAAACTGTTTTTT. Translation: CSATRGAGEKLFF.

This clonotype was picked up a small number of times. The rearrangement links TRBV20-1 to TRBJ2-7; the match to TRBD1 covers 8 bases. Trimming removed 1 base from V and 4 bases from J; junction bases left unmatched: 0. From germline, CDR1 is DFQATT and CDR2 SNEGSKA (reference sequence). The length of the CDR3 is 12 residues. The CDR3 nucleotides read TGCAGTGCTAGAGGGACAGGGTACGAGCAGTACTTC. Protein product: CSARGTGYEQYF.

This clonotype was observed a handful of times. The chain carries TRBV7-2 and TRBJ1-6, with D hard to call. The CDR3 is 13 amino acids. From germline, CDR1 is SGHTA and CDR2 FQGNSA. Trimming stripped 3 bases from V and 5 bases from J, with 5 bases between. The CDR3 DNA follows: TGTGCCAGCAGCTTGAACGATAATTCACCCCTCCACTTT. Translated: CASSLNDNSPLHF.

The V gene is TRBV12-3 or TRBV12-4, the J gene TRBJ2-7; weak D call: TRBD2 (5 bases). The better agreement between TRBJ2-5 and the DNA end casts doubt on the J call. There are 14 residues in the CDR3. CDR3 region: CASSVDGSRETQYF. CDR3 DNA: TGTGCCAGCAGTGTGGATGGGAGTAGGGAGACCCAGTACTTC.

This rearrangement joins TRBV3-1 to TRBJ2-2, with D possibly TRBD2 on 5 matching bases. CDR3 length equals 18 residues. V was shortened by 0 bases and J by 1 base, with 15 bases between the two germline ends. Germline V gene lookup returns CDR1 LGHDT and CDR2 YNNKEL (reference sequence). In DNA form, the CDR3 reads TGTGCCAGCAGCCAAGATCCTATGAGACTAAAGAACACCGGGGAGCTGTTTTTT. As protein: CASSQDPMRLKNTGELFF.

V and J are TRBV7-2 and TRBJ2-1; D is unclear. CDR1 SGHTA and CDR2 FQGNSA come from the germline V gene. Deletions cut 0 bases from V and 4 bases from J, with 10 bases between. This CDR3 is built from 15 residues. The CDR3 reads CASSLARTEYNEQFF. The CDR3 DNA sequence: TGTGCCAGCAGCTTAGCGCGAACCGAGTACAATGAGCAGTTCTTC.

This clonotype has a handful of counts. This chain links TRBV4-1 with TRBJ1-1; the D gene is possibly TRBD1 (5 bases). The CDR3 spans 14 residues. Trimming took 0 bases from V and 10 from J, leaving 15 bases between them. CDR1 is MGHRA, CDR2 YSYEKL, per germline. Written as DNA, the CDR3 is TGCGCCAGCAGCCAAGATAAGCCAGGGCAAGCAGCTTTCTTT. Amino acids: CASSQDKPGQAAFF.

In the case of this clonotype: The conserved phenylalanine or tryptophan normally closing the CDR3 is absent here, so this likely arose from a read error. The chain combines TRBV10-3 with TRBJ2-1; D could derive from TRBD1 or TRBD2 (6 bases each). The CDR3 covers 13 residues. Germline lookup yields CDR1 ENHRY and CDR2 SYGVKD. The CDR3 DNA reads TGTGCCGTCAGGCGTGGGGGGCCCAATGAGCAGTTCTCC. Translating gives CAVRRGGPNEQFS.

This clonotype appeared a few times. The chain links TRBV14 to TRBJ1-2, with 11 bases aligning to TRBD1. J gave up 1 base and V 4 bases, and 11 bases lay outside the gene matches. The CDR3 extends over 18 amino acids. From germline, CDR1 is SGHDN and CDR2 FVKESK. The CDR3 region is CASSPDRDRGWSNYGYTF. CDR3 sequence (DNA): TGTGCCAGCAGCCCCGACCGGGACAGGGGGTGGAGTAACTATGGCTACACCTTC.

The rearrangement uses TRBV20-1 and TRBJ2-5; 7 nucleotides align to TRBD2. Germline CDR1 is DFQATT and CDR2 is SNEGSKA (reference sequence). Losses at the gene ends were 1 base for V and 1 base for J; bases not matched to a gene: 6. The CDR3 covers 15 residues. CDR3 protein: CSARAPSGLQETQYF. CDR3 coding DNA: TGCAGTGCTAGAGCGCCTAGCGGACTCCAAGAGACCCAGTACTTC.